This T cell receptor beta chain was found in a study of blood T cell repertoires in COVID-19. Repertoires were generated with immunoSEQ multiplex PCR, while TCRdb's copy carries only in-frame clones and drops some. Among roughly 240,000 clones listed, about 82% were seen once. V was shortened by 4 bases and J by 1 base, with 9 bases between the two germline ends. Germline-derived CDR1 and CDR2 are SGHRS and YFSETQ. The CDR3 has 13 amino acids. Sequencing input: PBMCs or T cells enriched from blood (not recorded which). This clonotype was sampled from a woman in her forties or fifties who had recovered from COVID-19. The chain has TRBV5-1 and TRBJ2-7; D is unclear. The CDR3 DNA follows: TGCGCCAGCAGCAATGACACTTCCTACGAGCAGTACTTC. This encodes CASSNDTSYEQYF.